The present T cell receptor beta chain was sequenced within a study of regulatory T cells in long-lasting Graves disease. Study-wide background: Antithyroid drug exposure in newly diagnosed Graves' patients had lasted under 3 months.

Construction of TCR beta libraries relied on iRepertoire HTBI primers and on Arm-PCR targeting CDR3 regions. TCRdb reprocessed the multiplex PCR reads via MiXCR and lists one record per CDR3 protein. The sample carries around 320,000 distinct CDR3 sequences, about a sixth recorded once. The study's findings and limits: Patients whose Graves' disease persisted exhibited lower TCR diversity than those newly diagnosed. Repertoires from persistent disease leaned toward TRBV28, TRBJ1-2 and TRBJ2-5. Sharing of public clonotypes was greater in persistent patients (roughly 2,600) than in new patients (more than 900).

This clonotype came up a few times. Its target is not known. The CDR3 loop spans 13 amino acids. V was pared by 6 bases and J by 6 bases, with 10 bases of the junction left unmatched. CDR1 SQVTM and CDR2 ANQGSEA come from the germline V gene. The time point here: newly diagnosed GD, antithyroid drugs for less than 3 months. Extracted RNA from PBMCs served as the source of the TCR library. These same data were also listed under a study on T cells in Graves' hyperthyroidism and ophthalmopathy.

This chain uses TRBV29-1 with TRBJ2-7; 8 positions match TRBD1. This clonotype originated in a man aged 40-55 years with Graves disease. The sequencing used peripheral blood mononuclear cells (PBMCs), collected at new diagnosis, from a patient treated with antithyroid drugs. CDR3 in amino acids: CSVPGQGTGEQYF. In DNA, the CDR3 is TGCAGCGTCCCCGGACAGGGAACAGGCGAGCAGTACTTC.